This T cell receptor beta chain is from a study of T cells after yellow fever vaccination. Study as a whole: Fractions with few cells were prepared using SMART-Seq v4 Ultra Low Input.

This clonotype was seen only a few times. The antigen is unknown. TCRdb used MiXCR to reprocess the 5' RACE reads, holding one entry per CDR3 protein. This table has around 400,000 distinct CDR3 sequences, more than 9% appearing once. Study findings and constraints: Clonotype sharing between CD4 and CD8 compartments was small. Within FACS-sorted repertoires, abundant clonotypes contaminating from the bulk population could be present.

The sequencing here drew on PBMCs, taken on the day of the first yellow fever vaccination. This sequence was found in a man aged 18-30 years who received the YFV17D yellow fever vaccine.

The CDR3 DNA reads as TGCAGTGCCACCTCCCCCACTGTCGCGGATACGCAGTATTTT. It encodes CSATSPTVADTQYF. The genes are TRBV20-1 and TRBJ2-3; D ambiguous. Trimming took 6 bases from V and 6 from J, leaving 19 bases between them. Germline V gives CDR1 DFQATT, CDR2 SNEGSKA (reference sequence). There are 14 residues in the CDR3.